The next 20 T cell receptor beta chains were all read from a single sample in a study of cytomegalovirus exposure and HLA in healthy donors. Researchers ran the PCR with 60 Vbeta and 13 Jbeta primers. Produced via immunoSEQ multiplex PCR; TCRdb's table is partial and in-frame only. The data hold approximately 160,000 clones, with 80% observed a single time. The sample was PBMCs. The receptors derive from a woman aged 45-60 years in good health and CMV-seropositive.

The chain uses TRBV7-3 and TRBJ2-5; 7 bases match TRBD1. The germline V gene has CDR1 SGHTA and CDR2 FQGTGA. This CDR3 spans 15 amino acids. J lost 3 bases, V lost 6 bases, and 10 bases had no gene match. CDR3 nucleotide sequence: TGTGCCAGCAGTAGTCAAGGGGGCTCTGAAGAGACCCAGTACTTC. This codes for CASSSQGGSEETQYF.

This clone has more than one count but fewer than ten. The chain combines TRBV4-3 with TRBJ1-1; 9 nucleotides agree with TRBD1. The V segment lost 0 bases and the J segment 2 bases; nucleotides outside the gene matches: 7. Germline V CDR1 and CDR2: LGHNA, YSLEER. The CDR3 runs to 17 residues. The CDR3 protein is CASSQDLGQGKNTEAFF. The CDR3 nucleotides read TGCGCCAGCAGCCAAGATCTAGGACAGGGGAAAAACACTGAAGCTTTCTTT.

This chain uses TRBV4-2 with TRBJ2-1; 7 bases align to TRBD1. The length of the CDR3 is 16 residues. The V gene end was trimmed by 4 bases and the J gene end by 4 bases; junction bases not matched to a gene: 10. The germline CDR1 and CDR2 sequences are LGHNA and YNFKEQ. The CDR3, as DNA: TGTGCCAGCAGCCCCTCGAGGGGGACAGATTACAATGAGCAGTTCTTC. This encodes CASSPSRGTDYNEQFF.

The rearrangement uses TRBV27 and TRBJ2-1, with 10 bases that match TRBD2. The trim removed 4 bases at V and 4 bases at J, leaving 1 base unmatched. The CDR3 runs 14 residues. From germline, CDR1 is MNHEY and CDR2 SMNVEV (reference sequence). The CDR3 loop reads CASSSLAGYNEQFF. The CDR3 DNA sequence: TGTGCCAGCAGTTCACTAGCGGGGTACAATGAGCAGTTCTTC.

V usage is TRBV29-1 and J usage is TRBJ1-3; 7 bases are shared with TRBD1. Germline loops: CDR1 SQVTM, CDR2 ANQGSEA. CDR3 length: 15 residues. V shed 0 bases and J 4 bases; nucleotides not matched to a gene: 6. In DNA form, the CDR3 reads TGCAGCGTTGAAGATCGGGACAGAGAAGGAAACACCATATATTTT. Amino acids: CSVEDRDREGNTIYF.

The chain is built from TRBV4-1 and TRBJ1-4, with D unresolved. The CDR3 is 15 amino acids. Deletions cut 4 bases from V and 8 bases from J, with 17 bases between. Germline values: CDR1 MGHRA, CDR2 YSYEKL. The CDR3 spells CASSRKAPPWEKLFF. As DNA, the CDR3 is TGCGCCAGCAGCCGCAAAGCCCCACCGTGGGAAAAACTGTTTTTT.

This clone occurred once. The chain carries TRBV19 and TRBJ2-3; the match to TRBD1 covers 8 bases. This CDR3 region has 15 residues. J gave up 3 bases and V 7 bases, and 9 bases lay outside the gene matches. Germline loops: CDR1 LNHDA, CDR2 SQIVND (reference sequence). The CDR3 nucleotides read TGTGCCAGTACCATGGGACAGGTGGGGACAGATACGCAGTATTTT. It is translated as CASTMGQVGTDTQYF. The full variable domain, its missing parts supplied by reference TRBV19 and TRBJ2-3, is DGGITQSPKYLFRKEGQNVTLSCEQNLNHDAMYWYRQDPGQGLRLIYYSQIVNDFQKGDIAEGYSVSREKKESFPLTVTSAQKNPTAFYLCASTMGQVGTDTQYFGPGTRLTVL.

This rearrangement joins TRBV5-4 to TRBJ2-2; D is unresolved. Per germline, CDR1 SGHNT and CDR2 YYREEE (reference sequence). Trimming took off 1 base at V and 1 base at J, with 8 bases between the two ends. This CDR3 contains 15 residues. The CDR3 loop reads CASSLSVLNTGELFF. CDR3 nucleotides: TGTGCCAGCAGCTTGTCAGTTTTGAACACCGGGGAGCTGTTTTTT.

The chain has TRBV5-6 and TRBJ2-7; possible D gene TRBD2, 6 bases. Trimming took off 3 bases at V and 6 bases at J, with 10 bases between the two ends. CDR1 and CDR2 (germline): SGHDT, YYEEEE. The CDR3 contains 12 residues. The CDR3 nucleotides read TGTGCCAGCAGCTACCTAGCGACCGAGCAGTACTTC. This gives the protein CASSYLATEQYF. The full variable domain, completed using reference TRBV5-6 and TRBJ2-7, is DAGVTQSPTHLIKTRGQQVTLRCSPKSGHDTVSWYQQALGQGPQFIFQYYEEEERQRGNFPDRFSGHQFPNYSSELNVNALLLGDSALYLCASSYLATEQYFGPGTRLTVT.

This clone was seen a single time. This chain uses TRBV7-2 with TRBJ1-2, with D unclear. The V gene lost 5 bases and the J gene lost 4 bases, with 14 bases spanning the gap. Germline lookup yields CDR1 SGHTA and CDR2 FQGNSA. The CDR3 extends over 14 amino acids. The CDR3 spells CASSLEPTIYGYTF. DNA for the CDR3: TGTGCCAGCAGCCTCGAGCCTACTATCTATGGCTACACCTTC. The variable domain in full, with the rest retrieved from reference TRBV7-2 and TRBJ1-2, is GAGVSQSPSNKVTEKGKDVELRCDPISGHTALYWYRQSLGQGLEFLIYFQGNSAPDKSGLPSDRFSAERTGGSVSTLTIQRTQQEDSAVYLCASSLEPTIYGYTFGSGTRLTVV.

This sequence joins TRBV4-3 and TRBJ2-3; possible D gene TRBD1, 5 bases. The germline V and J ends were trimmed by 0 bases and 6 bases, with 10 bases remaining between them. CDR3 length equals 14 residues. Per the germline V gene, CDR1 is LGHNA and CDR2 is YSLEER. CDR3 sequence reads: CASSQDLGRDTQYF. CDR3 bases: TGCGCCAGCAGCCAAGACTTGGGGCGGGATACGCAGTATTTT.

This clone occurred a few times. The rearrangement links TRBV27 to TRBJ1-1, with D unresolved. Germline CDR1 and CDR2: MNHEY and SMNVEV (reference sequence). The CDR3 is 14 amino acids. V dropped 6 bases and J dropped 1 base, with 12 bases sitting between them. The CDR3 is CASSSAQPNTEAFF. The CDR3 bases are TGTGCCAGCAGCTCAGCACAGCCGAACACTGAAGCTTTCTTT.

The V and J genes are TRBV19 and TRBJ1-1, with TRBD1 matching 10 bases. The trim removed 7 bases at V and 1 base at J, leaving 3 bases unmatched. CDR1 and CDR2 from the germline V gene are LNHDA and SQIVND (reference sequence). The CDR3 extends over 14 amino acids. The CDR3 sequence: CASTRDRGNTEAFF. DNA of the CDR3: TGTGCCAGTACCCGGGACAGGGGGAACACTGAAGCTTTCTTT.

The chain carries TRBV7-9 and TRBJ2-5, with D possibly matching TRBD2 (5 bases). The J call may be faulty, since TRBJ2-7 better matches the DNA end. The CDR3 contains 14 residues. Germline V CDR1 and CDR2: SEHNR, FQNEAQ (reference sequence). CDR3 protein: CASRSGSRSYEQYF. The CDR3 DNA reads TGTGCCAGCAGGAGTGGGAGTCGGAGCTACGAGCAGTACTTC.

This chain connects TRBV2 to TRBJ2-3; D remains unclear. V lost 6 bases to trimming and J lost 2 bases, with 3 bases between them. From germline, CDR1 is SNHLY and CDR2 FYNNEI. The CDR3 sequence is 11 residues long. CDR3 in amino acids: CASSSTDTQYF. CDR3 in DNA: TGTGCCAGCAGCTCCACAGATACGCAGTATTTT. The full variable domain, with the rest looked up from reference TRBV2 and TRBJ2-3, is EPEVTQTPSHQVTQMGQEVILRCVPISNHLYFYWYRQILGQKVEFLVSFYNNEISEKSEIFDDQFSVERPDGSNFTLKIRSTKLEDSAMYFCASSSTDTQYFGPGTRLTVL.

The rearrangement joins TRBV19 to TRBJ2-5; TRBD2 aligns across 13 bases. Per germline, CDR1 LNHDA and CDR2 SQIVND (reference sequence). The CDR3 covers 16 residues. The V and J ends lost 7 bases and 5 bases, in that order; junction bases with no gene match: 10. CDR3 in DNA: TGTGCCAGTAATTTTACTAGCGGGAGGGCCGGGGAGACCCAGTACTTC. This sequence encodes CASNFTSGRAGETQYF.

The chain joins TRBV19 to TRBJ1-3, with D possibly TRBD1 on 6 matching bases. This CDR3 spans 15 amino acids. The V gene's germline CDR1 is LNHDA and CDR2 SQIVND (reference sequence). V was trimmed by 8 bases and J by 0 bases, leaving 14 bases between them. The CDR3 bases are TGTGCCAGTGGTACGGGACAAAGCTCTGGAAACACCATATATTTT. The encoded protein is CASGTGQSSGNTIYF.

This chain connects TRBV6-6 to TRBJ2-3; possibly TRBD2 for D (7 bases). Per the germline V gene, CDR1 is MNHNY and CDR2 is SVGAGI (reference sequence). Deletions cut 8 bases from V and 2 bases from J, with 11 bases between. This CDR3 region has 13 residues. CDR3 protein: CASRGAHTDTQYF. The CDR3 DNA is TGTGCCAGCCGGGGGGCACACACAGATACGCAGTATTTT.

The chain joins TRBV9 to TRBJ1-2; D may be TRBD1 (6 bases). The CDR3 has 14 residues. Germline CDR1 SGDLS, CDR2 YYNGEE. The V end lost 3 bases, the J end lost 4 bases, and 13 bases lay between the germline ends. The CDR3: CASSDRNRAYGYTF. The DNA of the CDR3 is TGTGCCAGCAGCGATAGAAACAGGGCCTATGGCTACACCTTC.

The V call is TRBV28, the J call TRBJ1-3; D gene uncertain. The CDR3 has 15 residues. Germline V gene lookup returns CDR1 MDHEN and CDR2 SYDVKM. The ends were cut back, 5 bases at V and 0 bases at J, with 11 bases in the middle. CDR3 DNA sequence: TGTGCCAGCAGTCTTATCCGCAGCTCTGGAAACACCATATATTTT. Translated: CASSLIRSSGNTIYF.